The clone carrying this TCR beta chain was seen once. This sample is part of a study of T cell changes during pregnancy in multiple sclerosis. TCRdb keeps only in-frame clones here, not all; method: immunoSEQ multiplex PCR. The sample has about 59,000 clones; about 90% are singletons. Per the germline V gene, CDR1 is LGHNA and CDR2 is YNFKEQ. The CDR3 has 17 amino acids. With V trimmed by 2 bases and J by 3 bases, 6 bases remained unmatched. Sequencing used peripheral blood, obtained in the third trimester of pregnancy. This clonotype was obtained from a female donor in good health, enrolled as a control in a pregnancy study. The chain recombines TRBV4-2 with TRBJ2-3; 12 bases are a match to TRBD1. CDR3 in DNA: TGTGCCAGCAGCCAAATAGGGACAGGGGGCCTAACAGATACGCAGTATTTT. It encodes CASSQIGTGGLTDTQYF.